These T cell receptor beta chains were read from a single sample in a study of T cells in localized non-small cell lung cancer. Libraries were prepared by immunoSEQ multiplex PCR; TCRdb keeps only in-frame clonotypes and omits some of them. The data show around 40,000 clones, 65% to 90% seen once. The sample in question was PBMCs, obtained before any cancer treatment. The receptors were gathered from a man aged 40-75 years with stage II lung adenocarcinoma. The CDR3 runs from the conserved cysteine through the conserved F or W. The D gene is left open where the match is weak. Clone size is not always given. Where it is, it says once, few, many or a class for expanded clones.

D: -; size: -; V: TRBV7-9; J: TRBJ1-4; CDR3: CASSLVLGGINEKLFF; DNA: TGTGCCAGCAGCTTAGTATTGGGGGGTATTAACGAAAAACTGTTTTTT
D: -; size: once; V: TRBV27; J: TRBJ2-7; CDR3: CASSFERGHLYEQYF; DNA: TGTGCCAGCAGTTTTGAAAGGGGACACCTCTACGAGCAGTACTTC
D: -; size: -; V: TRBV6-5; J: TRBJ2-7; CDR3: CASSEVEGNEQYF; DNA: TGTGCCAGCAGTGAAGTAGAAGGGAACGAGCAGTACTTC
D: -; size: once; V: TRBV2; J: TRBJ1-2; CDR3: CASTYSPSNYGYTF; DNA: TGTGCCAGCACCTACAGCCCGTCTAACTATGGCTACACCTTC
D: -; size: -; V: TRBV30; J: TRBJ1-1; CDR3: CAWSAGANTEAFF; DNA: TGTGCCTGGAGTGCGGGGGCGAACACTGAAGCTTTCTTT
D: -; size: once; V: TRBV10-1; J: TRBJ1-5; CDR3: CASSETPPPNQPQHF; DNA: TGCGCCAGCAGTGAGACTCCGCCCCCCAATCAGCCCCAGCATTTT
D: -; size: few; V: TRBV19; J: TRBJ1-5; CDR3: CASSIGHFSNQPQHF; DNA: TGTGCCAGTAGTATCGGACACTTTAGCAATCAGCCCCAGCATTTT
D: -; size: -; V: TRBV10-3; J: TRBJ2-7; CDR3: CAISESIGGFGSGEQYF; DNA: TGTGCCATCAGTGAGTCGATCGGCGGATTTGGGTCTGGGGAGCAGTACTTC
D: -; size: -; V: TRBV28; J: TRBJ2-3; CDR3: CASSLARADTQYF; DNA: TGTGCCAGCAGCCTAGCGAGGGCAGATACGCAGTATTTT
D: -; size: few; V: TRBV6-1; J: TRBJ2-1; CDR3: CASRGKVNSYNEQFF; DNA: TGTGCCAGCCGGGGAAAGGTCAACTCCTACAATGAGCAGTTCTTC
D: -; size: -; V: TRBV7-2; J: TRBJ2-7; CDR3: CASSFRHFARNYEQYF; DNA: TGTGCCAGCAGCTTTAGACACTTCGCCCGAAACTACGAGCAGTACTTC
D: -; size: -; V: TRBV5-6; J: TRBJ2-5; CDR3: CASSSTRVGETQYF; DNA: TGTGCCAGCAGTTCAACGAGGGTTGGGGAGACCCAGTACTTC
D: -; size: -; V: TRBV7-2; J: TRBJ2-3; CDR3: CASSLVASHGGDTQYF; DNA: TGTGCCAGCAGCTTAGTAGCAAGCCATGGGGGGGATACGCAGTATTTT
D: -; size: once; V: TRBV6-5; J: TRBJ1-3; CDR3: CASSRTASGNTIYF; DNA: TGTGCCAGCAGCCGGACAGCCTCTGGAAACACCATATATTTT
D: TRBD2; size: -; V: TRBV28; J: TRBJ2-1; CDR3: CASSPTVGASGGNEQFF; DNA: TGTGCCAGCAGTCCCACAGTAGGGGCTAGCGGGGGCAATGAGCAGTTCTTC
D: -; size: -; V: TRBV2; J: TRBJ1-3; CDR3: CASSEQSSGNTIYF; DNA: TGTGCCAGCAGTGAACAGAGCTCTGGAAACACCATATATTTT
D: -; size: -; V: TRBV9; J: TRBJ2-2; CDR3: CASSPLMSSGELFF; DNA: TGTGCCAGCAGCCCATTAATGAGTTCCGGGGAGCTGTTTTTT
D: -; size: -; V: TRBV11-2; J: TRBJ2-4; CDR3: CASSSRGLSAKNIQYF; DNA: TGTGCCAGCAGCTCCCGGGGGCTCTCGGCCAAAAACATTCAGTACTTC
D: TRBD2; size: -; V: TRBV7-3; J: TRBJ2-1; CDR3: CASSLGGGPGNEQFF; DNA: TGTGCCAGCAGCTTAGGGGGAGGGCCAGGCAATGAGCAGTTCTTC
D: -; size: few; V: TRBV2; J: TRBJ2-6; CDR3: CASSDNRANSGANVLTF; DNA: TGTGCCAGCAGTGATAACAGGGCTAACTCTGGGGCCAACGTCCTGACTTTC
D: -; size: once; V: TRBV28; J: TRBJ1-3; CDR3: CASSPSRASGNTIYF; DNA: TGTGCCAGCAGCCCCAGCAGGGCGTCTGGAAACACCATATATTTT
D: -; size: few; V: TRBV19; J: TRBJ1-2; CDR3: CASGGTVYGYTF; DNA: TGTGCCAGTGGTGGGACGGTCTATGGCTACACCTTC